Described below is a single T cell receptor (beta chain) sequence and its context. For the second PCR, which ran for about 7 to 12 cycles, a sample-barcoded 5' primer and a J-beta primer mix were used. One entry per CDR3 protein, called by TCRdb with MiXCR from the 5' RACE reads. Here the sample spans approximately 680,000 distinct CDR3 sequences, 32% being singletons. This sample stems from a study of blood T cells in healthy people across ages. This CDR3 region has 15 residues. V lost 2 bases and J 0 bases, leaving 11 bases between the germline ends. Germline V gene sequence: CDR1 SGHVS, CDR2 FNYEAQ.

The receptor's source is a woman of 80 years or more in good health. Sequencing was carried out using blood. The chain has TRBV7-6 and TRBJ2-7, with TRBD1 as a possible D gene (5 bases). The CDR3 sequence is CASSLLPDISYEQYF. The CDR3 DNA sequence: TGTGCCAGCAGCTTATTACCGGACATCTCCTACGAGCAGTACTTC.